One and the same sample provided the 5 T cell receptor beta chains below, sequenced in a study of prognosis after radiotherapy for stage I lung cancer. Genomic DNA was subjected to two-round multiplex PCR for amplification of TCR beta CDR3. With primers specific to each TRBV and TRBJ gene, the first-round PCR was performed. TCRdb re-called the multiplex PCR reads through MiXCR, storing one row per CDR3 protein. The sample includes 15,000 to 25,000 distinct CDR3 sequences, about 27% of them seen just once. The sample consisted of PBMCs, taken before or after stereotactic body radiation therapy (not recorded which). These receptors all stem from a donor over 45 with non-small cell lung cancer.

In its sample, this clonotype ranks as medium-sized. J is TRBJ2-3 and V is TRBV7-7, with 9 bases lining up with TRBD2. Germline V gives CDR1 SSHAT, CDR2 FNYEAQ (reference sequence). The CDR3 consists of 17 residues. V shed 5 bases and J 4 bases; nucleotides not matched to a gene: 13. The CDR3 nucleotides are TGTGCCAGCAGCCCCCTTATTAGCGGGAGCTTGTCAGATACGCAGTATTTT. Its translation is CASSPLISGSLSDTQYF. The full variable domain, rest sourced from reference TRBV7-7 and TRBJ2-3, is GAGVSQSPRYKVTKRGQDVTLRCDPISSHATLYWYQQALGQGPEFLTYFNYEAQPDKSGLPSDRFSAERPEGSISTLTIQRTEQRDSAMYRCASSPLISGSLSDTQYFGPGTRLTVL.

The CDR3 DNA is TGTGCCAGCAGTTTACTGTCGTTGACAGATACGCAGTATTTT. Translation: CASSLLSLTDTQYF. The chain links TRBV12-3 or TRBV12-4 to TRBJ2-3; D unresolved. This CDR3 is built from 14 residues. Trimming took 2 bases from V and 3 from J, leaving 9 bases between them.

This sequence joins TRBV6-5 and TRBJ2-7; 9 bases match TRBD1. Germline values: CDR1 MNHEY, CDR2 SVGAGI. The CDR3 extends over 15 amino acids. V shed 0 bases, J shed 7 bases, and the junction held 7 bases outside the gene matches. Here the CDR3 DNA reads TGTGCCAGCAGTTACTCGGGGTTGACAGGGGGTGAGCAGTACTTC. Amino acids: CASSYSGLTGGEQYF.

In this sample, this clonotype turned up many times. V gene TRBV25-1 combines with J gene TRBJ2-1, with 8 bases lining up with TRBD1. Germline loops: CDR1 MGHDK, CDR2 SYGVNS. This CDR3 has 16 residues. V lost 3 bases to trimming and J lost 9 bases; unmatched junction nucleotides: 13. The CDR3 sequence is CASSDSGTGWGGEQFF. The CDR3 DNA follows: TGTGCCAGCAGTGACTCAGGGACAGGTTGGGGTGGTGAGCAGTTCTTC.

This clonotype was detected many times. The chain couples TRBV2 to TRBJ1-5, with D unresolved. V was trimmed by 4 bases and J by 5 bases, leaving 12 bases between them. The germline V gene has CDR1 SNHLY and CDR2 FYNNEI. The CDR3 extends over 14 amino acids. The CDR3 nucleotides read TGTGCCAGCAGTGGCGCCGAGGGCTATCAGCCCCAGCATTTT. Translation gives CASSGAEGYQPQHF. The entire variable domain, with the rest obtained from reference TRBV2 and TRBJ1-5, is as follows: EPEVTQTPSHQVTQMGQEVILRCVPISNHLYFYWYRQILGQKVEFLVSFYNNEISEKSEIFDDQFSVERPDGSNFTLKIRSTKLEDSAMYFCASSGAEGYQPQHFGDGTRLSIL.